This TCR beta chain is drawn from a study of blood T cell repertoires in COVID-19. About the study: COVID-19 samples from acute and convalescent phases originated in the United States, Italy and Spain.

Repertoires were generated with immunoSEQ multiplex PCR, while TCRdb's copy carries only in-frame clones and drops some. The sample yields 150,000 to 200,000 clones, around 83% seen once. V lost 2 bases, J lost 3 bases, and 2 bases stayed unmatched. The length of the CDR3 is 14 residues. Germline V gives CDR1 MDHEN, CDR2 SYDVKM. This chain joins TRBV28 and TRBJ2-5, with TRBD2 identical over 8 bases. The TCR originated in a woman in her 70s with COVID-19, enrolled during active disease. Specimen: peripheral blood. The CDR3 DNA reads TGTGCCAGCAGTTTAAACGGGAGGGAAGAGACCCAGTACTTC. Translation gives CASSLNGREETQYF.